Here is one TCR beta chain with its context. The data were produced by immunoSEQ multiplex PCR, yet TCRdb's version contains in-frame clones alone and is incomplete. The sample records under 300,000 clones, more than 80% being singletons. The CDR3 contains 14 residues. CDR1 is SGDLS, CDR2 YYNGEE, per germline. The J segment lost 4 bases and the V segment lost 5 bases, leaving 8 bases of the junction unmatched. These data are taken from a study of T cell responses to AZD1222 COVID-19 vaccine. This receptor was taken from an adult in good health. The sample was peripheral blood, taken on day 0 of AZD1222 vaccination. The chain uses TRBV9 and TRBJ2-7, with 8 bases lining up with TRBD1. The CDR3 coding sequence is TGTGCCAGCAGTCGCGGACAGGGAGCGTACGAGCAGTACTTC. This sequence encodes CASSRGQGAYEQYF. The full variable domain, in which reference TRBV9 and TRBJ2-7 provide the parts outside the CDR3, is DSGVTQTPKHLITATGQRVTLRCSPRSGDLSVYWYQQSLDQGLQFLIQYYNGEERAKGNILERFSAQQFPDLHSELNLSSLELGDSALYFCASSRGQGAYEQYFGPGTRLTVT.